This is a list of T cell receptor beta chains from one sample in a study of OX40 agonist ivuxolimab in advanced cancers. Sequencing used immunoSEQ multiplex PCR; TCRdb keeps in-frame clones, though not all of them. Of approximately 70,000 clones listed, around 94% are singletons. The material sequenced was CD4+ or CD8+ T cells sorted from blood, taken in a trial of the OX40 agonist ivuxolimab. Source of these receptors: an adult with an advanced solid tumor such as melanoma, head and neck, liver or kidney cancer. Both conserved end residues are part of each CDR3. A D gene is named only where the DNA matches it firmly. The size field is filled for only some rows; it gives once, few, many or a size class.

CDR3aa	CDR3nt	abundance	len	v_gene	j_gene	d_gene
CASSVDGQGRSYGYTF	TGTGCCAGCAGCGTAGATGGACAGGGGCGCTCCTATGGCTACACCTTC	NA	16	TRBV9	TRBJ1-2	TRBD1
CASSLATSDRYNEQFF	TGTGCCAGCAGCTTAGCGACTAGCGATCGCTACAATGAGCAGTTCTTC	NA	16	TRBV7-8	TRBJ2-1	TRBD2
CATAGRTRGEQYF	TGTGCCACCGCGGGGCGGACTAGGGGTGAGCAGTACTTC	NA	13	TRBV27	TRBJ2-7	TRBD2
CASSLPLNPAEKLFF	TGTGCCAGCAGCTTACCATTGAACCCGGCCGAAAAACTGTTTTTT	NA	15	TRBV11-2	TRBJ1-4	NA
CASNWASPTDTQYF	TGTGCCAGCAATTGGGCTAGTCCCACAGATACGCAGTATTTT	NA	14	TRBV7-8	TRBJ2-3	NA
CASSGGQGDGYTF	TGTGCCAGCAGCGGGGGACAGGGTGATGGCTACACCTTC	NA	13	TRBV7-9	TRBJ1-2	TRBD1
CASSSFAGGPYNEQFF	TGTGCCAGCAGTTCCTTCGCGGGAGGGCCATACAATGAGCAGTTCTTC	NA	16	TRBV28	TRBJ2-1	TRBD2
CASSLRTDYTEAFF	TGTGCCAGCAGTTTGCGGACTGACTACACTGAAGCTTTCTTT	few	14	TRBV27	TRBJ1-1	NA
CATSRGGGFNEQFF	TGTGCCACCAGCAGAGGTGGCGGGTTCAATGAGCAGTTCTTC	NA	14	TRBV15	TRBJ2-1	NA
CASSQAGGGLGEQFF	TGCGCCAGCAGCCAAGCTGGGGGCGGACTAGGGGAGCAGTTCTTC	once	15	TRBV4-3	TRBJ2-1	NA
CASSLEGAGEQYF	TGCGCCAGCAGCTTGGAGGGGGCGGGCGAGCAGTACTTC	NA	13	TRBV5-1	TRBJ2-7	TRBD1
CASSLAGIAPTYEQYF	TGTGCCAGCAGCTTGGCCGGAATAGCGCCAACCTACGAGCAGTACTTC	NA	16	TRBV5-6	TRBJ2-7	NA
CASTPYDSLGGVYGYTF	TGTGCCAGCACCCCGTATGACAGTCTGGGAGGTGTCTATGGCTACACCTTC	NA	17	TRBV7-2	TRBJ1-2	NA
CASSGPGTGHYF	TGTGCCAGCAGCGGCCCCGGGACAGGTCATTACTTC	NA	12	TRBV5-6	TRBJ2-5	TRBD1
CASSLRQGYYNEQFF	TGTGCCAGCAGTTTAAGACAGGGATACTACAATGAGCAGTTCTTC	NA	15	TRBV28	TRBJ2-1	TRBD1
CASSPRLAGGGLRETQYF	TGTGCCAGCAGTCCCAGACTAGCGGGAGGGGGTCTGCGAGAGACCCAGTACTTC	NA	18	TRBV27	TRBJ2-5	TRBD2
CASSWRGDEQFF	TGTGCCAGCAGTTGGAGAGGGGATGAGCAGTTCTTC	NA	12	TRBV6-5	TRBJ2-1	NA
CASTHGSLYNEQFF	TGTGCCAGCACCCACGGTAGCCTGTACAATGAGCAGTTCTTC	NA	14	TRBV7-9	TRBJ2-1	NA
CASSLWTNTEAFF	TGTGCCAGCAGCTTATGGACGAACACTGAAGCTTTCTTT	NA	13	TRBV7-3	TRBJ1-1	NA
CASSITPGTGTYEQYF	TGTGCCAGCAGCATAACCCCCGGGACAGGGACCTACGAGCAGTACTTC	NA	16	TRBV7-9	TRBJ2-7	TRBD1
CASSLWTAPQETQYF	TGTGCCAGCAGCCTGTGGACAGCCCCCCAAGAGACCCAGTACTTC	NA	15	TRBV9	TRBJ2-5	NA
CASSNEGRSYEQYF	TGTGCCAGCAGCAATGAGGGCCGATCCTACGAGCAGTACTTC	NA	14	TRBV21-1	TRBJ2-7	NA
CASSLSGSTDTQYF	TGTGCCAGCAGCTTATCCGGGAGCACAGATACGCAGTATTTT	NA	14	TRBV7-6	TRBJ2-3	NA
CASSQDGPLNLYNEQFF	TGCGCCAGCAGCCAAGATGGCCCCCTAAACCTCTACAATGAGCAGTTCTTC	NA	17	TRBV4-3	TRBJ2-1	NA
CASSPGTLTNEKLFF	TGTGCCAGCAGTCCCGGGACCCTAACTAATGAAAAACTGTTTTTT	NA	15	TRBV27	TRBJ1-4	NA
CASSLAGGNTGELFF	TGTGCCAGCAGCTTAGCTGGAGGGAACACCGGGGAGCTGTTTTTT	NA	15	TRBV7-6	TRBJ2-2	NA
CASSSNEDRGSYEQYF	TGTGCCAGCAGTTCAAACGAGGACAGGGGTTCCTACGAGCAGTACTTC	NA	16	TRBV28	TRBJ2-7	TRBD1
CAISGLAGESYNEQFF	TGTGCCATCAGTGGATTAGCGGGAGAATCCTACAATGAGCAGTTCTTC	NA	16	TRBV10-3	TRBJ2-1	TRBD2
CASSIGQGNTEAFF	TGTGCCAGTAGTATCGGGCAGGGGAACACTGAAGCTTTCTTT	few	14	TRBV19	TRBJ1-1	NA
CASSHERDTEAFF	TGCGCCAGCAGCCATGAGAGGGACACTGAAGCTTTCTTT	few	13	TRBV4-3	TRBJ1-1	NA
CSVYRNTGELFF	TGCAGCGTTTACAGGAACACCGGGGAGCTGTTTTTT	NA	12	TRBV29-1	TRBJ2-2	NA
CATSRSGGLQETQYF	TGTGCCACCAGCAGGTCAGGGGGACTCCAAGAGACCCAGTACTTC	NA	15	TRBV15	TRBJ2-5	NA
CASSLGMGYEQYF	TGTGCCAGCAGCTTAGGGATGGGGTACGAGCAGTACTTC	NA	13	TRBV7-9	TRBJ2-7	NA
CASSLQGAFNQPQHF	TGTGCCAGCAGCTTACAGGGGGCTTTCAATCAGCCCCAGCATTTT	once	15	TRBV27	TRBJ1-5	TRBD1
CASSNPGSGTDREQYF	TGTGCCAGTAGTAACCCGGGGTCCGGGACTGACCGGGAGCAGTACTTC	NA	16	TRBV19	TRBJ2-7	NA
CASSSSGGGIYEQYF	TGTGCCAGCAGCTCTTCGGGGGGAGGAATCTACGAGCAGTACTTC	NA	15	TRBV7-9	TRBJ2-7	TRBD2
CASSLGGNTEAFF	TGTGCCAGCAGCTTGGGAGGGAACACTGAAGCTTTCTTT	NA	13	TRBV5-5	TRBJ1-1	NA
CASTLGDGTNEKLFF	TGTGCCAGCACCTTGGGGGATGGAACTAATGAAAAACTGTTTTTT	NA	15	TRBV28	TRBJ1-4	NA
CASSYHNTGELFF	TGCGCCAGCAGCTATCACAACACCGGGGAGCTGTTTTTT	NA	13	TRBV5-1	TRBJ2-2	NA
CASSPPQGVTEAFF	TGTGCCAGCAGCCCCCCCCAGGGCGTCACTGAAGCTTTCTTT	NA	14	TRBV7-9	TRBJ1-1	NA
CASSQEGASTYEQYF	TGCGCCAGCAGCCAAGAAGGGGCCAGTACCTACGAGCAGTACTTC	NA	15	TRBV4-3	TRBJ2-7	NA
CASSLEEGSYEQYF	TGTGCCAGCAGCTTAGAGGAGGGATCCTACGAGCAGTACTTC	NA	14	TRBV7-6	TRBJ2-7	NA
CASSLGAGTGNTIYF	TGTGCCAGCAGCTTAGGGGCAGGGACTGGAAACACCATATATTTT	NA	15	TRBV7-8	TRBJ1-3	NA
CASILPRGIDTEAFF	TGTGCCAGCATATTACCCAGGGGAATTGACACTGAAGCTTTCTTT	NA	15	TRBV6-1	TRBJ1-1	NA
CASSQRDRATDTQYF	TGCGCCAGCAGCCAGAGGGACAGGGCCACAGATACGCAGTATTTT	NA	15	TRBV4-3	TRBJ2-3	TRBD1
CASSQGLDSYEQYF	TGCGCCAGCAGCCAAGGACTAGATTCCTACGAGCAGTACTTC	NA	14	TRBV4-3	TRBJ2-7	NA
CATSRETGTAEETQYF	TGTGCCACCAGCAGAGAAACAGGGACAGCCGAAGAGACCCAGTACTTC	NA	16	TRBV15	TRBJ2-5	TRBD1
CASSMSGTHYEQYF	TGTGCCAGTAGTATGTCGGGGACCCACTACGAGCAGTACTTC	NA	14	TRBV19	TRBJ2-7	NA